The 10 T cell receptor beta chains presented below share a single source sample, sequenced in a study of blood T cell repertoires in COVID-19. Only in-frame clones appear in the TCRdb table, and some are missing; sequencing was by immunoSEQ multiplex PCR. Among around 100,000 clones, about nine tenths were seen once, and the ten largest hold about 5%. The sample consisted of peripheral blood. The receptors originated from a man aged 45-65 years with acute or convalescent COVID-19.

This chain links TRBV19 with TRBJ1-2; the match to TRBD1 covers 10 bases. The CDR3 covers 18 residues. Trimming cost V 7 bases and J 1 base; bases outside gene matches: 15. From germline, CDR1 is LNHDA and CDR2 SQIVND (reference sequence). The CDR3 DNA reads TGTGCCAGTACCAGCCGGGACAGGGGCTCCCTTTATAACTATGGCTACACCTTC. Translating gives CASTSRDRGSLYNYGYTF.

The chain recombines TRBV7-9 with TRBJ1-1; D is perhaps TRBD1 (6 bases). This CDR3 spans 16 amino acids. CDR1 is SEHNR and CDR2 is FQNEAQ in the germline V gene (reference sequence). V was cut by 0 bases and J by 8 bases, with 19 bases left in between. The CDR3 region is CASSLARGPTGDEAFF. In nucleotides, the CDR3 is TGTGCCAGCAGCTTAGCACGGGGCCCGACAGGCGACGAAGCTTTCTTT.

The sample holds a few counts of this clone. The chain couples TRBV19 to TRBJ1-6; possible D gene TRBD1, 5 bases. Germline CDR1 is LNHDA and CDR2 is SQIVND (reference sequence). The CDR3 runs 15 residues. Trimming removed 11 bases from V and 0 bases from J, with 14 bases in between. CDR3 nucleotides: TGTGCCTCTTGGGGCGGAAACTCCTATAATTCACCCCTCCACTTT. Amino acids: CASWGGNSYNSPLHF.

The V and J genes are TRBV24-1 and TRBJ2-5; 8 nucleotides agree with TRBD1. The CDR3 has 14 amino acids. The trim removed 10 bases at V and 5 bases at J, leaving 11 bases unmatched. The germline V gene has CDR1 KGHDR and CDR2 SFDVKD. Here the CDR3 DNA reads TGTGCCACTCAGCCGGACAGGGATGGGGAGACCCAGTACTTC. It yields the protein CATQPDRDGETQYF.

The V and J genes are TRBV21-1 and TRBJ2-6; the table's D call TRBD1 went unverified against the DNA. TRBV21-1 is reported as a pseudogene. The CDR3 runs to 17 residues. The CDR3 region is CASRQTGVLCGANVLTF. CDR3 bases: TGTGCCAGCAGGCAGACAGGCGTACTCTGTGGGGCCAACGTCCTGACTTTC.

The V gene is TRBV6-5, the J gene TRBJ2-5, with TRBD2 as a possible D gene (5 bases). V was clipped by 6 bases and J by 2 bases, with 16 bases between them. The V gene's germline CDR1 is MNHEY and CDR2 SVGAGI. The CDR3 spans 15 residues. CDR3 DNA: TGTGCCAGCAGACCGGTCGACTACGGACAAGAGACCCAGTACTTC. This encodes CASRPVDYGQETQYF.

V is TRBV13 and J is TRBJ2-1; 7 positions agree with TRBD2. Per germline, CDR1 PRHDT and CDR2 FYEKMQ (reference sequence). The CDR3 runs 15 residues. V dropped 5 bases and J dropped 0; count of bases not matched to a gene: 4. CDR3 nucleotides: TGTGCCAGCAGCGGGGCGGGGGTCTCCTACAATGAGCAGTTCTTC. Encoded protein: CASSGAGVSYNEQFF.

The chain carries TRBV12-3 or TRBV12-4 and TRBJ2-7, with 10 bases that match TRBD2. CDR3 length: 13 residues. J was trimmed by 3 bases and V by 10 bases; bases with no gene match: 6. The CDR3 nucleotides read TGTGCCACTCGGACTAGCGGCCTCTACGAGCAGTACTTC. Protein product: CATRTSGLYEQYF.

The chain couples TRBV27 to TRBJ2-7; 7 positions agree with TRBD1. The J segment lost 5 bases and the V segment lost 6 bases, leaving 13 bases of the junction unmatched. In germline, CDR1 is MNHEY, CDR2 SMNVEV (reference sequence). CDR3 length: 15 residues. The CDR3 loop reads CASRPPGQPFDEQYF. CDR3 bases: TGTGCCAGCAGACCCCCGGGACAGCCCTTCGACGAGCAGTACTTC.

As DNA, the CDR3 is TGTGCCAGCAGCCAATACAGGCTGAACACCGGGGAGCTGTTTTTT. Its translation is CASSQYRLNTGELFF. The V call is TRBV14, the J call TRBJ2-2; tentative D call: TRBD1 (5 bases). Between the trimmed V and J ends, which lost 2 bases and 1 base, there was a span of 8 bases. The CDR3 is 15 residues long. Germline V gene sequence: CDR1 SGHDN, CDR2 FVKESK.